The entry below describes one T cell receptor beta chain. CDR1 is MDHEN and CDR2 is SYDVKM in the germline V gene. The junction had 14 bases not matched to a gene; V was cut back by 8 bases and J by 15 bases. This CDR3 comprises 14 residues. The data originate from a study of response to subunit inactivated influenza vaccine. One entry per CDR3 protein, called by TCRdb with MiXCR from the RT-PCR reads. The table lists about 700,000 distinct CDR3 sequences, roughly 14% of them singletons, with around 7.3% in the top ten. The sample in question was PBMCs from blood, obtained around 15 days before vaccination. The receptor's source is a man between 45 and 60 years old who received an inactivated influenza vaccine. The V gene is TRBV28, the J gene TRBJ2-1; TRBD2 matches at 12 bases. DNA of the CDR3: TGTGCCAGCTCCCGATCGACTAGCGGGAGAGTCCGGTTCTTC. Translated, it gives CASSRSTSGRVRFF.